This TCR beta chain came from a study of control samples from healthy donors and cancer patients. Repertoires were generated with immunoSEQ multiplex PCR, while TCRdb's copy carries only in-frame clones and drops some. Seen here are 85,000 to 100,000 clones, 82% observed once, and the top ten hold about 2%. The germline V gene encodes CDR1 MNHEY and CDR2 SMNVEV (reference sequence). The V gene end was trimmed by 4 bases and the J gene end by 1 base; junction bases not matched to a gene: 12. This CDR3 is built from 17 residues. Sequenced input: blood. V and J are TRBV27 and TRBJ2-5; 7 bases fit TRBD2. The receptor was derived from a man aged 55 to 70 in good health. CDR3 nucleotide sequence: TGTGCCAGCAGTTCTAGACTAGCTGCTACGCCCCAAGAGACCCAGTACTTC. It encodes CASSSRLAATPQETQYF.